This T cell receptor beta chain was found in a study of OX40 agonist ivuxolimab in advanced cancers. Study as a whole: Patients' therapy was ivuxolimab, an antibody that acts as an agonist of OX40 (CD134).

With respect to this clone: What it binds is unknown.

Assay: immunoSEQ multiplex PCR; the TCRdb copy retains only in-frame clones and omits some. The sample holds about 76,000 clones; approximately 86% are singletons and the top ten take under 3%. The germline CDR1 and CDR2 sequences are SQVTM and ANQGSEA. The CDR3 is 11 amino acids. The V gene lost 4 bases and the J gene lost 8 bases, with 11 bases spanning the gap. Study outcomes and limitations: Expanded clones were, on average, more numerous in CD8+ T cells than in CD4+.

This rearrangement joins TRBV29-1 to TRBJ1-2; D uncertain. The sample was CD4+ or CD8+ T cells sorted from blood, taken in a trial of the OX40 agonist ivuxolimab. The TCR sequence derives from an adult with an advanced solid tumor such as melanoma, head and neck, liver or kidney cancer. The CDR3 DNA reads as TGCAGCGTTGTCGACGGGAACGGCTACACCTTC. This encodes CSVVDGNGYTF. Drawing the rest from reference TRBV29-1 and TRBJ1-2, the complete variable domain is SAVISQKPSRDICQRGTSLTIQCQVDSQVTMMFWYRQQPGQSLTLIATANQGSEATYESGFVIDKFPISRPNLTFSTLTVSNMSPEDSSIYLCSVVDGNGYTFGSGTRLTVV.